The rows below give T cell receptor beta chains drawn from one sample of a study of shared clonotypes between healthy human individuals. Generated by immunoSEQ multiplex PCR, the TCRdb table keeps only in-frame clones and is missing some. The data hold around 1.9 million clones, with roughly 91% observed a single time. Sequenced: naive CD8+ T cells from PBMCs. The receptors shown here come from a man aged 18 to 30 in good health. Some clones in this sample may be carry-over from other donors' samples. Both conserved end residues are part of each CDR3. A D gene is named only where the DNA matches it firmly. Clone size is not always given. Where it is, it says once, few, many or a class for expanded clones.

J: TRBJ1-2; D: TRBD1; V: TRBV30; size: NA; CDR3: CAWSGEGTGLRGDYGYTF; DNA: TGTGCCTGGAGCGGGGAAGGGACAGGCCTAAGGGGGGACTATGGCTACACCTTC
J: TRBJ1-1; D: NA; V: TRBV12-5; size: NA; CDR3: CASGLVVSGNTEAFF; DNA: TGTGCTAGTGGTTTGGTAGTTTCTGGGAACACTGAAGCTTTCTTT
J: TRBJ1-2; D: NA; V: TRBV7-9; size: few; CDR3: CASRPHRGYTF; DNA: TGTGCCAGCAGGCCCCATAGGGGCTACACCTTC
J: TRBJ1-1; D: NA; V: TRBV5-6; size: NA; CDR3: CASSLGARGVDAFF; DNA: TGTGCCAGCAGCTTGGGCGCGCGAGGAGTGGATGCTTTCTTT
J: TRBJ2-1; D: NA; V: TRBV28; size: NA; CDR3: CASRPGQSSYNEQFF; DNA: TGTGCCAGCAGACCTGGACAGAGCTCCTACAATGAGCAGTTCTTC
J: TRBJ1-3; D: TRBD1; V: TRBV7-9; size: once; CDR3: CASSSLRDRGNTIYF; DNA: TGTGCCAGCAGCTCCCTCCGGGACAGAGGAAACACCATATATTTT
J: TRBJ2-7; D: TRBD2; V: TRBV11-2; size: NA; CDR3: CASSWGLAGGYYEQYF; DNA: TGTGCCAGCAGCTGGGGACTAGCGGGAGGTTACTACGAGCAGTACTTC
J: TRBJ2-1; D: TRBD2; V: TRBV5-1; size: NA; CDR3: CASSLGPSGRWNEQFF; DNA: TGCGCCAGCAGCCTGGGCCCGAGCGGGAGGTGGAATGAGCAGTTCTTC
J: TRBJ2-2; D: NA; V: TRBV6-5; size: NA; CDR3: CASSYSGFGELFF; DNA: TGTGCCAGCAGTTACTCGGGGTTCGGGGAGCTGTTTTTT
J: TRBJ2-7; D: TRBD2; V: TRBV28; size: once; CDR3: CASSFTSGRGKYEQYF; DNA: TGTGCCAGCAGTTTTACTAGCGGGAGGGGAAAGTACGAGCAGTACTTC
J: TRBJ1-2; D: TRBD1; V: TRBV4-1; size: NA; CDR3: CASSQNRGISANYGYTF; DNA: TGCGCCAGCAGCCAAAACAGGGGCATCTCTGCTAACTATGGCTACACCTTC
J: TRBJ2-5; D: NA; V: TRBV18; size: NA; CDR3: CASSPFVRTLEETQYF; DNA: TGTGCCAGCTCACCTTTCGTCCGGACACTCGAAGAGACCCAGTACTTC
J: TRBJ2-5; D: NA; V: TRBV12-5; size: NA; CDR3: CASGGRARGPETQYF; DNA: TGTGCTAGTGGTGGACGGGCCAGGGGCCCAGAGACCCAGTACTTC
J: TRBJ1-3; D: TRBD1; V: TRBV28; size: NA; CDR3: CASTFQTGGTHSGNTIYF; DNA: TGTGCCAGCACTTTCCAGACAGGGGGGACCCACTCTGGAAACACCATATATTTT